This T cell receptor (beta chain) was identified during a study of CD8 T cells in Susac syndrome. Findings of the study overall: The study recognized that the number of individuals in its TCR sequencing and HLA analysis was relatively small.

The CDR3 consists of 13 residues. V was shortened by 3 bases and J by 5 bases, with 11 bases between the two germline ends. Germline-derived CDR1 and CDR2 are SQVTM and ANQGSEA. The multiple sclerosis control cohort comprised treatment-naive individuals presenting with stable or active relapsing-remitting disease. TEMRA cells were FACS-enriched and CD8+ and CD4+ T cells negatively isolated. A word on this clonotype: What it binds is not known.

RNA amounts of about 0.45 to 1 ug underwent reverse transcription with random hexamers. By means of immunoSEQ multiplex PCR, TCR beta CDR3 spanning 54 Vbeta and 13 Jbeta underwent amplification. TCRdb reprocessed the immunoSEQ multiplex PCR reads via MiXCR and lists one record per CDR3 protein. The sample holds some 400,000 distinct CDR3 sequences; approximately 85% are singletons and the top ten take about 0.12%. This TCR was recovered from a human donor with multiple sclerosis. The sample was CD8+ T cells from PBMCs. The V call is TRBV29-1, the J call TRBJ2-4, with D unclear. The DNA of the CDR3 is TGCAGCGTTGAGGCCGCCACAGAAAACATTCAGTACTTC. Translated: CSVEAATENIQYF.